The present entry profiles one T cell receptor beta chain with its context. Its antigen target is currently unknown. There are no base qualities to consult, and no much larger clone falls within one base. The cohort comprised fewer than 700 healthy bone marrow donors. Cohort members were all nominally healthy when sampled, although unrecorded immune exposures were likely present. The donor was CMV seropositive and was included in the group of 270 or so seropositive cohort members. Every donor gave a peripheral blood sample, and the peripheral blood mononuclear cells from that sample were used for TCR beta sequencing. Genomic DNA extraction from the blood cell samples was performed with the Qiagen DNeasy Blood Extraction Kit. The sample is drawn from a study of cytomegalovirus exposure and HLA in healthy donors (dated 2017 in TCRdb). Looking at the study overall: An earlier analysis of approximately 640 of the donors reported approximately 300 Gb of sequence data and around 120 million unique TCR beta sequences from 150 million to 200 million T cells. HLA typing covered class I and class II loci at four-digit resolution. To decide whether each TCR beta V gene segment behaved as functional or pseudogenic, an earlier analysis of approximately 620 of the donors relied on high-throughput TCR beta sequencing. Across about 380 genotyped donors of the cohort, an average of about 240,000 unique TCR beta nucleotide sequences per donor were sequenced, and 15% to 20% of those sequences were non-productive. Of the 300 to 500 genotyped donors, 65% to 90% were placed in the genetic ancestry cluster associated with self-reported Caucasian donors. A separate validation cohort of some 130 different subjects was used in addition to the roughly 670-subject first cohort. The T cell repertoires of 666 subjects were profiled by immunosequencing and related to cytomegalovirus serostatus. Alongside the repertoire data, information on donor age, sex, ethnicity and CMV serostatus was compiled. All discovery cohort repertoires had been generated using a single sequencing platform. A handful of DR-DQ haplotypes were handled as single units for association and clustering because linkage in the cohort was strong. Around 320 gigabases of sequencing data and 80 million or so unique TCR sequences were included in an early release covering under 650 HLA-typed donors. To predict cytomegalovirus infection status, the study combined high-throughput TCR immunosequencing, statistical association of individual TCRs with disease status, and machine learning. In the later analysis, no new phenotypic data were used to find candidate immune exposures; instead, reliance was placed on TCR beta sequences and their occurrence across donors. A later genetic analysis used genome-wide SNP genotypes for 398 of the 666 donors, treating that subset as a discovery cohort. The aim of the study was to test whether cataloging public T cell receptors could identify signatures of past pathogen exposure. A later analysis re-examined previously published TCR beta repertoires from 610 or so donors and added high-resolution HLA genotyping to investigate patterns of TCR occurrence. The number of typed donors differed by locus: roughly 620-630 for A, B, C, DRB1 and DQB1; some 500 for DQA1; 606 for DPA1; and about 450 for DPB1.

Library preparation was by the immunoSEQ multiplex PCR assay. For the multiplex PCR, a mixture combining 60 forward primers for TCR Vbeta segments and 13 reverse primers for TCR Jbeta segments was used. Amplification of the CDR3 region of rearranged TCR beta genes was performed with a multiplex PCR assay on genomic DNA. The amplified TCR beta libraries were sequenced on the Illumina HiSeq System as 87-base-pair reads. The paper's processing steps were these. In a later analysis, about 80 million unique TCR beta chains were counted across the 650 to 750 repertoires, and around 11 million of these chains were shared by at least two donors. Raw reads were error-corrected and collapsed into unique sequences by a nearest-neighbor algorithm in which closely related sequences were merged to remove PCR and sequencing errors. CDR3 sequences were aligned to IMGT reference sequences to assign V, D and J gene segments. For a sequence to be retained, at least a six-nucleotide match to both a V gene segment and a J gene segment was required. Rearrangements were classified as productive when the CDR3 lacked stop codons and remained in frame with V and J, and all other rearrangements were classified as non-productive. Following IMGT convention, CDR3 was defined as the stretch from the second conserved V-encoded cysteine to the conserved J-encoded phenylalanine. The earlier analysis of 500 to 750 of the donors excluded any sequence lacking an unambiguous match to a single V gene segment. An earlier analysis of several hundred of the donors called V segments functional above 56.7% productive rearrangements and segregating when the between-donor standard deviation exceeded 5%. To diagnose cytomegalovirus status from the catalog of TCR beta chain sequences, a statistical classification framework was built. A later analysis assigned V and J genes by comparing TCR nucleotide sequences with IMGT/GENE-DB human TR gene sequences. A later analysis assigned CDR3 sequences and most-parsimonious VDJ recombination scenarios with the TCRdist pipeline. In a later analysis, each TCR beta chain was defined by its CDR3 amino acid sequence together with its V-gene family, and reads lacking a unique V-gene family were excluded. A later analysis removed several hundred highly shared, low-generation-probability nucleotide sequences to deal with suspected cross-contamination and a sequencing artifact. For each public chain, a later analysis derived a clonal expansion index from normalized ranks of inferred template counts within each repertoire. In a later analysis, generation probabilities were computed with a VDJ recombination model fitted to out-of-frame rearrangements, and the resulting probabilities were checked against IGoR. In a later analysis, hypergeometric tests were used to score TCR-TCR, TCR-HLA and TCR-CMV co-occurrence, with a repertoire-size bias correction applied to TCR pairs. To estimate false discovery rates, a later analysis permuted the HLA or CMV assignments 20 times. In a later analysis, co-occurring TCRs were grouped using DBSCAN, and TCRdist sequence similarity was added for clustering within HLA-allele-positive subsets. For co-occurrence clustering, repertoires with fewer than 30,000 or more than 120,000 public chains were excluded, along with a handful of repertoires with anomalous nucleotide sharing. The table comes from immuneACCESS by way of TCRdb, which keeps in-frame sequences with V and J called. Part of the clones is missing from these tables; in studies checked, under half for an unresolved V gene and the rest for unknown reasons. Clonal size and the V and J genes are those of that table, whereas D and trimming came from the DNA. This sample is represented by 96,000 or so clones; about 70% of them were singletons. Jointly, the top ten make up 2.5% to 3.5% of the sample.

The full study reports these points: In a later analysis, TCR association rates were found to vary across HLA loci, with the most associated TCRs seen for DRB1 alleles and the fewest for HLA-C alleles. In a later genetic analysis, a missense DCLRE1C variant was associated with V-gene and J-gene trimming of TCR beta chains, and the association was replicated in an independent cohort. The classifier was reported to diagnose cytomegalovirus status with high specificity and sensitivity in both the original cohort and the validation cohort. A further reported finding was that TCR beta sequences accurately predicted the HLA-A and HLA-B alleles for most subjects in the first cohort. A total of fewer than 200 TCR beta chains were listed by the study as associated with cytomegalovirus. HLA typing was unavailable for some donors at each locus, so association tests used only the typed subset. Because counts were too low, about 18 rarely observed V segments, including chromosome 9 orphons, were excluded from the earlier analysis of several hundred of the donors. In an earlier analysis of approximately 590 of the donors, most TCR beta V segments were observed in productive rearrangements about 87% or about 30% of the time, broadly matching IMGT annotations. The authors suggested that the approach could potentially be generalized to other disease states and immunological phenotypes. Linkage disequilibrium might explain the correlated functional status among segregating V segments, but an unknown experimental factor could not be excluded. Sequencing depth was assumed to be roughly uniform across donors in the presence/absence analyses, though that assumption may not hold. CMV serostatus was the only immune exposure information available for the cohort. In this cohort, only TCR beta chains were sequenced, and detectable features were limited by the absence of alpha or paired-chain data. Compared with equally common non-associated chains, HLA-associated TCR beta chains in a later analysis were more clonally expanded and had lower generation probabilities. A later genetic analysis reported fewer N-insertions in productive TCRs among donors in an Asian-associated ancestry cluster than the roughly 690-donor mean. A cluster of highly shared sequence variants was judged likely to represent a technical artifact of the sequencing pipeline. At a false discovery rate of 0.05, a later analysis linked some 18,000 TCR beta sequences to specific HLA alleles. In a later analysis, several top co-occurrence clusters were reported to appear linked to parvovirus B19, influenza, CMV and Epstein-Barr virus. Three of the identified cytomegalovirus-associated TCR beta chains were confirmed in vitro to be specific for cytomegalovirus antigens. While some public TCRs were present in many individuals, most TCR sequences turned up only very rarely across donors. A later analysis found that most CMV-associated TCR beta chains appeared HLA-restricted, with HLA associations seemingly driven largely by CMV exposure. When HLA alleles, especially DR and DQ, strongly co-occurred, TCR associations were difficult to assign to individual alleles.

The sequence was obtained from a female donor in good health and CMV-seropositive. Specimen: PBMCs.

At the DNA level, the sequence is TGTGCCAGCAGCTTAGAGGGGACTACCTCCCCCGGTTCGGGCGAGCAGTACTTC. Its amino acids are CASSLEGTTSPGSGEQYF. The chain is assembled from TRBV7-6 and TRBJ2-7, and 7 junction bases match TRBD2. The germline V gene encodes CDR1 SGHVS and CDR2 FNYEAQ. At the junction V is shortened by 1 base and J by 6 bases; bases outside the gene matches: 18. CDR3 length: 18 amino acids, cysteine to phenylalanine. The kept DNA is CDR3 alone, 54 bases in frame from the first base.